The TCR beta chain described here comes from a study of blood T cell repertoires in COVID-19. On the study more broadly: Sample material is recorded as cDNA or gDNA derived from T cells, B-cell-depleted T cells, or PBMCs.

V shed 0 bases and J 6 bases; nucleotides not matched to a gene: 4. This CDR3 contains 14 residues. Germline CDR1 and CDR2: LGHDT and YNNKEL (reference sequence). Libraries were prepared by immunoSEQ multiplex PCR; TCRdb keeps only in-frame clonotypes and omits some of them. The table lists fewer than 500,000 clones, roughly 85% of them singletons. Participants, roughly 18 to 89 years old, spanned 25 or so US areas. This receptor was obtained from a woman under 30 with acute COVID-19. The sample was PBMCs or T cells enriched from blood (not recorded which). This rearrangement joins TRBV3-1 (or the pseudogene TRBV3-2) to TRBJ1-2; 7 nucleotides align to TRBD1. The CDR3 DNA sequence: TGTGCCAGCAGCCAAGACACAGGGGTACATGGCTACACCTTC. Translation gives CASSQDTGVHGYTF.